Listed here are 28 T cell receptor beta chains from one sample, sequenced in a study of spatial heterogeneity in lung cancer. Points from the study as a whole: Tracking of tumor mutation counts was seen in expanded intratumoral alpha and beta TCR counts.

TCRdb redid the calling of the 5' RACE reads with MiXCR, one entry per CDR3 protein. The sample carries about 20,000 distinct CDR3 sequences, 15% recorded once. Regarding time point: sample taken at primary tumor resection. Their target antigens are unknown. Sequenced material: lung tumor tissue, taken at surgery. The receptor source for this set is a female donor with early-stage non-small cell lung cancer.

This clonotype was detected ten times or more. J is TRBJ2-2 and V is TRBV19; the D is unclear. The CDR3 is 14 residues long. The germline V and J ends were trimmed by 2 bases and 1 base, with 5 bases remaining between them. Germline V gene data show CDR1 as LNHDA and CDR2 as SQIVND (reference sequence). Here the CDR3 reads CASSIRRNTGELFF. DNA of the CDR3: TGTGCCAGTAGTATAAGGAGGAACACCGGGGAGCTGTTTTTT.

There are a few counts of this clonotype. The gene calls are TRBV20-1 and TRBJ2-5; the match to TRBD2 covers 13 bases. Germline V gene sequence: CDR1 DFQATT, CDR2 SNEGSKA (reference sequence). This CDR3 comprises 14 residues. V trimming: 5 bases; J trimming: 6 bases; junction bases outside the gene matches: 6. This CDR3 is CSAWTSGSEKTQYF. In DNA, the CDR3 is TGCAGTGCTTGGACTAGCGGGAGCGAAAAGACCCAGTACTTC.

The chain couples TRBV12-3 or TRBV12-4 to TRBJ2-7, with 10 bases matching TRBD2. The CDR3 is 16 amino acids. V was clipped by 6 bases and J by 6 bases; unmatched bases: 14. CDR3 bases: TGTGCCAGCAGCATCCGTAGCGGGGGGAAAACGGCCGAGCAGTACTTC. As protein: CASSIRSGGKTAEQYF.

This clonotype has a count of ten or more. The chain joins TRBV6-1 to TRBJ2-5; D may be TRBD1 (6 bases). The CDR3 contains 14 residues. Germline V gene sequence: CDR1 MNHNS, CDR2 SASEGT. The V end lost 1 base, the J end lost 5 bases, and 11 bases lay between the germline ends. As DNA, the CDR3 is TGTGCCAGCAGTGAAGACAGGGTTCGCGAGACCCAGTACTTC. Protein product: CASSEDRVRETQYF.

A note on this clonotype: One base away lies a much larger clone, so this may be a sequencing read error. Given the absence of the conserved phenylalanine or tryptophan at the CDR3 end, a read error is likely. This chain connects TRBV6-5 to TRBJ2-2; possibly TRBD2 for D (6 bases). The V gene lost 3 bases and the J gene lost 7 bases, with 15 bases spanning the gap. This CDR3 spans 15 amino acids. The germline gives CDR1 MNHEY, CDR2 SVGAGI. CDR3 sequence: CASSYSGGADGELFL. The DNA for the CDR3 is TGTGCCAGCAGTTATTCCGGAGGGGCCGACGGGGAGCTGTTTCTT.

A remark on this clonotype: Because it lacks the conserved phenylalanine or tryptophan at the end, this CDR3 is likely a read error. V and J are TRBV4-1 and TRBJ2-7, with TRBD2 identical over 11 bases. The CDR3 sequence is 17 residues long. Germline V gives CDR1 MGHRA, CDR2 YSYEKL. The V and J ends lost 5 bases and 0 bases, in that order; junction bases with no gene match: 9. The CDR3 region is CASSVRSGTSGSYEQYY. The DNA of the CDR3 is TGCGCCAGCAGCGTCCGGTCCGGGACTAGCGGCTCCTACGAGCAGTACTAC.

Ten or more counts support this clonotype. The rearrangement uses TRBV5-1 and TRBJ2-7, with 10 bases fitting TRBD2. The V gene end was trimmed by 4 bases and the J gene end by 7 bases; junction bases not matched to a gene: 8. Germline lookup yields CDR1 SGHRS and CDR2 YFSETQ. There are 14 residues in the CDR3. The CDR3 sequence is CASSPGLASGEQYF. CDR3 nucleotides: TGCGCCAGCAGCCCGGGACTAGCGTCGGGGGAGCAGTACTTC.

This clonotype has only a few counts. This rearrangement joins TRBV24-1 to TRBJ2-1, with a possible D match to TRBD1 (8 bases). The CDR3 extends over 15 amino acids. Germline V lookup: CDR1 KGHDR, CDR2 SFDVKD. Trimming removed 5 bases at V and 3 bases at J, with 13 bases between. As DNA, the CDR3 is TGTGCCACCAGTGGCACAGGGGGGGACTACAATGAGCAGTTCTTC. Its protein product is CATSGTGGDYNEQFF.

V and J are TRBV28 and TRBJ2-3, with a possible D match to TRBD2 (6 bases). The CDR3 sequence is 16 residues long. CDR1 MDHEN and CDR2 SYDVKM come from the germline V gene. V lost 6 bases and J 2 bases, leaving 18 bases between the germline ends. The CDR3 is CASRADYTFYTDTQYF. The DNA of the CDR3 is TGTGCCAGCAGGGCGGACTACACTTTTTACACAGATACGCAGTATTTT.

V usage is TRBV4-1 and J usage is TRBJ2-6, with a tentative D call TRBD1 (5 bases). The CDR3 contains 15 residues. Germline CDR1 MGHRA, CDR2 YSYEKL. Trimming cost V 4 bases and J 1 base, with 8 bases left between them. DNA for the CDR3: TGCGCCAGCAGCCTGACAGAATCTGGGGCCAACGTCCTGACTTTC. Residues: CASSLTESGANVLTF.

The chain employs TRBV5-4 and TRBJ2-1; possible D gene TRBD1, 6 bases. Trimming removed 4 bases from V and 3 bases from J, with 11 bases in between. The CDR3 length is 14 residues. Germline V lookup: CDR1 SGHNT, CDR2 YYREEE (reference sequence). CDR3 bases: TGTGCCAGCAGCGCCGGACAGAGCTACAATGAGCAGTTCTTC. Its protein is CASSAGQSYNEQFF.

This clonotype has just a few counts. This chain uses TRBV11-2 with TRBJ2-1; the match to TRBD1 covers 10 bases. V was clipped by 0 bases and J by 2 bases; unmatched bases: 1. Germline V gene lookup returns CDR1 SGHAT and CDR2 FQNNGV. CDR3 length equals 16 residues. This CDR3 reads CASSLETGGAYNEQFF. CDR3 sequence (DNA): TGTGCCAGCAGCTTAGAGACAGGGGGCGCCTACAATGAGCAGTTCTTC. The complete variable domain, with remaining parts taken from reference TRBV11-2 and TRBJ2-1, reads EAGVAQSPRYKIIEKRQSVAFWCNPISGHATLYWYQQILGQGPKLLIQFQNNGVVDDSQLPKDRFSAERLKGVDSTLKIQPAKLEDSAVYLCASSLETGGAYNEQFFGPGTRLTVL.

The genes are TRBV5-1 and TRBJ2-1, with TRBD2 matching over 14 bases. CDR1 and CDR2 (germline): SGHRS, YFSETQ. V shed 1 base, J shed 4 bases, and the junction held 7 bases outside the gene matches. CDR3 length: 18 amino acids. CDR3 in amino acids: CASSLLGLAGVDYNEQFF. DNA for the CDR3: TGCGCCAGCAGCTTGCTGGGACTAGCGGGAGTGGATTACAATGAGCAGTTCTTC.

This clonotype was seen ten or more times. This rearrangement joins TRBV5-1 to TRBJ2-7, with TRBD2 matching over 8 bases. This CDR3 is built from 13 residues. CDR1 and CDR2 (germline): SGHRS, YFSETQ. Trimming cost V 3 bases and J 6 bases; bases outside gene matches: 5. The CDR3 here is CASSSPGGAEQYF. The CDR3 nucleotides are TGCGCCAGCAGCTCGCCCGGGGGGGCCGAGCAGTACTTC.

At least ten counts were recorded for this clonotype. The chain recombines TRBV28 with TRBJ2-7; 15 nucleotides agree with TRBD2. The germline V gene has CDR1 MDHEN and CDR2 SYDVKM. This CDR3 is 19 amino acids long. V shed 5 bases and J 5 bases; nucleotides not matched to a gene: 16. The CDR3, as DNA: TGTGCCAGCAGTCTACATCTTCGGACTAGCGGGAGGGCAGCCCACGAGCAGTACTTC. This encodes CASSLHLRTSGRAAHEQYF.

A note on this clonotype: The junction shows a germline mismatch at one end, possibly a read error. The chain is built from TRBV5-1 and TRBJ2-3; perhaps TRBD1 as D (6 bases). CDR1 is SGHRS and CDR2 is YFSETQ in the germline V gene. This CDR3 region has 14 residues. The CDR3 DNA reads as TGCGCCAGCAGCTCTGGACAGTACACAGATACCCAGTATTTT. As protein: CASSSGQYTDTQYF.

This clonotype was found many times. V and J are TRBV20-1 and TRBJ2-1; D is undetermined. Germline V gene data show CDR1 as DFQATT and CDR2 as SNEGSKA (reference sequence). Deletions cut 0 bases from V and 13 bases from J, with 13 bases between. CDR3 length equals 12 residues. CDR3 in DNA: TGCAGTGCTAGAGATCAACGTTTGAGACAGTTCTTC. Translation gives CSARDQRLRQFF.

This clonotype showed up just a few times. V gene TRBV11-2 combines with J gene TRBJ2-1; 7 bases line up with TRBD2. J gave up 2 bases and V 2 bases, and 9 bases lay outside the gene matches. This CDR3 has 17 amino acids. Germline CDR1 SGHAT, CDR2 FQNNGV. The CDR3 protein is CASSLRFSGVAYNEQFF. CDR3 coding DNA: TGTGCCAGCAGCTTACGTTTCAGCGGGGTGGCCTACAATGAGCAGTTCTTC.

A few counts support this clonotype. The V gene is TRBV12-3 or TRBV12-4, the J gene TRBJ2-7; TRBD2 matches 7 bases. The V gene end was trimmed by 3 bases and the J gene end by 0 bases; junction bases not matched to a gene: 2. This CDR3 has 14 residues. The CDR3 sequence: CASSLGGSSYEQYF. The DNA of the CDR3 is TGTGCCAGCAGTTTGGGCGGGAGCTCCTACGAGCAGTACTTC.

This clonotype was counted only a few times. The V and J genes are TRBV27 and TRBJ2-3; no reliable D call. Germline lookup yields CDR1 MNHEY and CDR2 SMNVEV (reference sequence). The CDR3 sequence is 15 residues long. Deletions cut 6 bases from V and 2 bases from J, with 15 bases between. The CDR3 DNA is TGTGCCAGCAGCCGATCATTATCCGCCACAGATACGCAGTATTTT. Its protein is CASSRSLSATDTQYF.

This clonotype showed up many times. The CDR3 loop is CASRRAGFTDTQYF. Here the CDR3 DNA reads TGTGCCAGCAGACGGGCGGGGTTCACAGATACGCAGTATTTT. The chain has TRBV27 and TRBJ2-3; perhaps TRBD2 as D (6 bases). This CDR3 is built from 14 residues. The germline gives CDR1 MNHEY, CDR2 SMNVEV (reference sequence). V dropped 6 bases and J dropped 2 bases, with 12 bases sitting between them.

There are a few counts of this clonotype. The chain recombines TRBV6-5 with TRBJ2-1; 8 positions agree with TRBD2. This CDR3 region has 13 residues. Germline V gives CDR1 MNHEY, CDR2 SVGAGI. V trimming: 9 bases; J trimming: 5 bases; junction bases outside the gene matches: 6. CDR3 amino acids: CASYSGIHNEQFF. The CDR3 nucleotides read TGTGCCAGTTATAGCGGGATCCACAATGAGCAGTTCTTC.

This clonotype was counted many times. This chain uses TRBV12-3 or TRBV12-4 with TRBJ2-7; D is perhaps TRBD1 or TRBD2 (5 bases each). The CDR3 spans 14 residues. V was shortened by 3 bases and J by 2 bases, with 11 bases between the two germline ends. CDR3 residues: CASSLGRQTYEQYF. The DNA for the CDR3 is TGTGCCAGCAGTTTGGGACGGCAAACCTACGAGCAGTACTTC.

Notes on this clonotype: A junction end diverges from the germline sequence, so it may reflect a read error. The chain joins TRBV6-5 to TRBJ2-1; tentatively, D is TRBD2 (5 bases). CDR1 is MNHEY and CDR2 is SVGAGI in the germline V gene. The CDR3 contains 14 residues. For the CDR3, the DNA is TGTGCCAGCAAGCTGGCTAGCTCCTACAATGAGCAGTTGTTC. Protein sequence: CASKLASSYNEQLF.

This clonotype was picked up many times. This chain connects TRBV20-1 to TRBJ2-7, with D tentatively TRBD1 (6 bases). The CDR3 spans 13 residues. The V end lost 4 bases, the J end lost 4 bases, and 14 bases lay between the germline ends. CDR1 DFQATT and CDR2 SNEGSKA come from the germline V gene (reference sequence). The CDR3 bases are TGCAGTGCTACAGGGGCGTTATCTTACGAGCAGTACTTC. It is translated as CSATGALSYEQYF.

This clonotype was detected only a few times. The V call is TRBV6-2 or TRBV6-3, the J call TRBJ2-7, with a weak D call TRBD2 (6 bases). The CDR3 has 15 residues. The V gene's germline CDR1 is MNHEY and CDR2 SVGEGT. Trimming took off 4 bases at V and 2 bases at J, with 15 bases between the two ends. CDR3 region: CASSSPLATPYEQYF. For the CDR3, the DNA is TGTGCCAGCAGTTCTCCCCTAGCGACGCCCTACGAGCAGTACTTC.

This clonotype appeared many times. The gene calls are TRBV7-6 and TRBJ2-7, with D unresolved. Trimming removed 5 bases at V and 1 base at J, with 6 bases between. The CDR3 length is 12 residues. Germline V gene data show CDR1 as SGHVS and CDR2 as FNYEAQ. The CDR3 loop is CASSAISYEQYF. The CDR3 DNA follows: TGTGCCAGCAGCGCAATTTCCTACGAGCAGTACTTC.

The sample holds a few counts of this clonotype. This chain uses TRBV29-1 with TRBJ2-2; perhaps TRBD1 as D (6 bases). Germline loops: CDR1 SQVTM, CDR2 ANQGSEA. Trimming took 8 bases from V and 1 from J, leaving 8 bases between them. The length of the CDR3 is 12 residues. The CDR3 bases are TGCAGCTTACAGGGGAACACCGGGGAGCTGTTTTTT. Protein: CSLQGNTGELFF.